This T cell receptor beta chain comes out of a study of T cells after posttransplantation cyclophosphamide. This related bone marrow graft donor gave peripheral blood on the day of marrow donation. The table came from immunoSEQ multiplex PCR; TCRdb's copy has only in-frame clones and leaves some out. The sample shows more than 60,000 clones, around 93% of them seen only once. This clone was counted between two and nine times. Its antigen is unknown. V lost 0 bases to trimming and J lost 7 bases, with 14 bases between them. CDR3 length equals 16 residues. Germline V lookup: CDR1 SGDLS, CDR2 YYNGEE. Findings of the study overall: TRB overlap between skin or GI tissue T cells and blood was limited. Later blood repertoires were often dominated by clones from the donor CD8+ memory compartment. TRB clonality was highly associated with recipient CMV seropositivity and reactivation.

V usage is TRBV9 and J usage is TRBJ1-6, with D maybe TRBD1 (5 bases). The sequencing sample was made of PBMCs. The sequence was obtained from a woman in her thirties in good health and a related stem cell transplant donor. The CDR3 DNA reads as TGTGCCAGCAGCGTAGGGTCCTGGGGGGAGAATTCACCCCTCCACTTT. Translated, it gives CASSVGSWGENSPLHF.